This T cell receptor beta chain was identified in a study of T cells in Graves' hyperthyroidism and ophthalmopathy (dated 2019 in TCRdb). For the wider study: Peripheral blood was sampled at the time of initial diagnosis, prior to any treatment. The 90 to 100 discovery patients were randomly split 7:3 into training and test sets. Once sampling was done, hyperthyroidism patients were given methimazole at a starting dose of 30 mg daily, whereas ophthalmopathy patients were given high-dose intravenous methylprednisolone. According to the paper, TCR Vbeta CDR3 sequencing was carried out on approximately 140 peripheral blood samples, which came from 40 to 45 ophthalmopathy, under 85 hyperthyroidism and roughly 17 progressor patients. Prospective prediction of ophthalmopathy was tested in an independent validation cohort of 18 to 20 hyperthyroidism patients and some 17 patients who later progressed to ophthalmopathy. A discovery cohort of roughly 100 patients, approximately 45 with Graves' ophthalmopathy and about 58 with stable Graves' hyperthyroidism, was used to find distinguishing TCR V-J signatures. In six Graves' hyperthyroidism patients, the study also compared T-cell repertoires from thyroid tissue with T-cell repertoires from blood. Study-wide conclusions, independent of this receptor: In cross-validation, a model built on a 13 V-J signature told ophthalmopathy apart from stable hyperthyroidism with just under 90% sensitivity and roughly 81% specificity, and in testing the same model reached 80%/75%. Most expanded thyroid clonotypes (frequency above 0.001) were also detected in blood, a finding suggesting that blood repertoires may reflect thyroid immune responses. In validation, progression to ophthalmopathy was predicted by the model with 70.59% sensitivity and approximately 78% specificity, a median of around 6.5 months before onset. Sample size was not statistically predetermined, and investigators were not blinded to group allocation.

As to this clonotype: It has no known antigen specificity. There are no base qualities to consult, and no much larger clone falls within one base.

The CDR3 runs 14 amino acids, cysteine and phenylalanine included. The kept DNA is CDR3 alone, 42 bases in frame from the first base. V loses 6 bases, J loses 5 bases, and the germline ends lie 17 bases apart. From the germline V gene, CDR1 is MNHEY and CDR2 is SVGEGT. TCR beta CDR3 regions were amplified from RNA transcripts. The TCR CDR3 was subjected to a first round of RT-PCR using the HTBI primer set and the Qiagen OneStep RT-PCR kit. Libraries were constructed in a second round of multiplex PCR, after which size selection and purification were carried out. The libraries were sequenced on an Illumina HiSeq2000 using paired-end 100 bp reads. The original pipeline was this. SOAPnuke was used to process the raw data, throwing out any read that contained adapters or uncalled bases, had a mean Phred below 15, or lacked an exact constant-primer or identifier match. High-quality paired reads were merged with COPE v1.2.5, and unique nucleotide sequences were defined as clonotypes. Clonotypes were aligned to IMGT TRBV, TRBD and TRBJ reference segments using MiTCR v1.1. Only V-J combinations with frequency above 0.0001, covering about 99% of repertoires, were analysed. The TCS score was defined as the ratio of F50 (clonal expansion) to E x V (chaos), calculated using BLOSUM62-based TCRdist between CDR3 peptides within each V-J. Welch's t-statistics and random forest reduced 450 to 600 V-J features to 10 to 15, which were used in a naive Bayes classifier (R e1071). TCRdb trimmed public reads at Q25 via fastp, called clones via MiXCR and kept in-frame beta chains. Identical CDR3 protein sequences are pooled into one entry, listed with their most common genes and DNA. For this entry, the V and J calls and clone size follow TCRdb and not the study's own pipeline. Present in this sample are about 420,000 distinct CDR3 sequences, 15% to 18% of which were seen just once. Of the sample, roughly 14% falls within the top ten clones.

Stable Graves' hyperthyroidism was defined as the absence of progression to ophthalmopathy over 18 months of follow-up. The hyperthyroidism patients were between 18 and 65 years old and newly diagnosed, with a disease duration of less than 2 months. Patients with uncontrolled infections, other autoimmune diseases, pregnancy or lactation were excluded. Diagnoses were based on clinical symptoms, serum thyroxine and TRAb, thyroid ultrasound and orbital computed tomography. Ficoll-Paque density gradient centrifugation was used to isolate PBMCs from 8 to 10 ml of fresh peripheral blood. Trizol reagent was used to extract total RNA, and RNA quality was then checked on an Agilent 2100 Bioanalyzer.

The sequencing sample was made of blood. This sequence uses TRBV6-2 or TRBV6-3 and TRBJ2-7, with TRBD1 tentatively as D gene (6 bases match). The sequence derives from a woman aged 18-30 years with Graves' hyperthyroidism. The CDR3 amino acid sequence is: CASSPQGWWDEQYF. The DNA is TGTGCCAGCAGCCCACAGGGTTGGTGGGACGAGCAGTACTTC.